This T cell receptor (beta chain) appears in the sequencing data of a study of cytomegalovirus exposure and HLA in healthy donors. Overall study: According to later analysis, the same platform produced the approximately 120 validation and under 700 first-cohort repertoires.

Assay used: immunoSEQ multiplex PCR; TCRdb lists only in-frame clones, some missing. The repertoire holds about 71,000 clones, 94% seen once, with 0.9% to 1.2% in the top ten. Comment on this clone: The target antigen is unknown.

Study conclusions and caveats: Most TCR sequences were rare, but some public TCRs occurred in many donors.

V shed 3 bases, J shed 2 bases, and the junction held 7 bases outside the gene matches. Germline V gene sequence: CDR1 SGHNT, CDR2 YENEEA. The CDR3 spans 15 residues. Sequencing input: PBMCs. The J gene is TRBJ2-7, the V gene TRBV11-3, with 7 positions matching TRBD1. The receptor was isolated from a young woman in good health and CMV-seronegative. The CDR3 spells CASSFGRGLTYEQYF. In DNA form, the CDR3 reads TGTGCCAGCAGCTTTGGTAGGGGGCTAACCTACGAGCAGTACTTC.